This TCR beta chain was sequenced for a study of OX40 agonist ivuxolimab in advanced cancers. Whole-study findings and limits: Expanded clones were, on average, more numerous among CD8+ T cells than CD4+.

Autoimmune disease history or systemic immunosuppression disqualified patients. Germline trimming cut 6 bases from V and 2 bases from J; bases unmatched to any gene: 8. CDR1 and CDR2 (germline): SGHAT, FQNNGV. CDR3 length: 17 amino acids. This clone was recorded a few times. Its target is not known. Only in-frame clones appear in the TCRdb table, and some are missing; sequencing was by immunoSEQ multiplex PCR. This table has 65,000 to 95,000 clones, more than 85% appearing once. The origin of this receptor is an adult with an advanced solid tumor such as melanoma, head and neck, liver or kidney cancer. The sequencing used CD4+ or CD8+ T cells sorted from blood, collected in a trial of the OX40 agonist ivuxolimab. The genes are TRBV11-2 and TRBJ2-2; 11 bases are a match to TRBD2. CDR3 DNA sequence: TGTGCCAGCAGGCGTGGTAGCGGGAGGGGTAACACCGGGGAGCTGTTTTTT. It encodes CASRRGSGRGNTGELFF.